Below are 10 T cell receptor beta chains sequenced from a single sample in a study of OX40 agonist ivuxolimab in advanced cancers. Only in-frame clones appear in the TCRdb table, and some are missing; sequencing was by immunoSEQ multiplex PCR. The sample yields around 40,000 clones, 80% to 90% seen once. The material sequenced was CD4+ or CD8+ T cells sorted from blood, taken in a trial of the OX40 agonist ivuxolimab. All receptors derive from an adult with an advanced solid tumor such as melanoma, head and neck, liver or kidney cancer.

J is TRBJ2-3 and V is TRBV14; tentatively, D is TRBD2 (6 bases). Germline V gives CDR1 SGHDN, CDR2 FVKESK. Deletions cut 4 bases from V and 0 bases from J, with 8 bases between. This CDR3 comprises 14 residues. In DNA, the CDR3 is TGTGCCAGCAGCCGGGGGGTTAGCACAGATACGCAGTATTTT. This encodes CASSRGVSTDTQYF.

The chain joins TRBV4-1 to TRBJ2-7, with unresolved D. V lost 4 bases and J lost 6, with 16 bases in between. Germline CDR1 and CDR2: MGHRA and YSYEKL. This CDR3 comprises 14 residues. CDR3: CASSPWAVGSEQYF. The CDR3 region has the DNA TGCGCCAGCAGCCCTTGGGCCGTTGGATCCGAGCAGTACTTC.

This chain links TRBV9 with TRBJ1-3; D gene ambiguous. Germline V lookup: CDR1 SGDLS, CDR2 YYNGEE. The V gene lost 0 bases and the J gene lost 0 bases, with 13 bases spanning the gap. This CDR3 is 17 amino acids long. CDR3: CASSVGTTTHSGNTIYF. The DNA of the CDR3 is TGTGCCAGCAGCGTAGGTACCACAACCCACTCTGGAAACACCATATATTTT.

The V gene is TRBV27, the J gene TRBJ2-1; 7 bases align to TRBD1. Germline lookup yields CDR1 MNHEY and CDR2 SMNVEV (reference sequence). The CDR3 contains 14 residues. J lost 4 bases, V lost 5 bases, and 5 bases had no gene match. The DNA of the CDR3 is TGTGCCAGCAGTACCGGACAGGTTTACAATGAGCAGTTCTTC. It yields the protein CASSTGQVYNEQFF.

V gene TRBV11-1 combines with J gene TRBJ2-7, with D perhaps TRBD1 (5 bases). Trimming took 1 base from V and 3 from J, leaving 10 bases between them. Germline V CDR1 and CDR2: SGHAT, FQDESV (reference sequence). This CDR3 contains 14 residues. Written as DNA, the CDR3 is TGTGCCAGCAGCTTAGGGCTGGGGCGCTACGAGCAGTACTTC. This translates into CASSLGLGRYEQYF.

The CDR3 DNA reads as TGTGCCAGCAGCCCAGGACAGGTCTATGGCTACACCTTC. It yields the protein CASSPGQVYGYTF. V and J are TRBV11-3 and TRBJ1-2; 7 nucleotides align to TRBD1. Germline loops: CDR1 SGHNT, CDR2 YENEEA. The CDR3 length is 13 residues. Trimming removed 5 bases from V and 4 bases from J; junction bases left unmatched: 4.

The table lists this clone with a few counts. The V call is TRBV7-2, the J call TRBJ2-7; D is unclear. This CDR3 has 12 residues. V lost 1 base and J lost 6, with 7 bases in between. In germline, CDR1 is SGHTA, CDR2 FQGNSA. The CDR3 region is CASSLGRAEQYF. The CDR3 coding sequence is TGTGCCAGCAGCTTAGGAAGAGCCGAGCAGTACTTC.

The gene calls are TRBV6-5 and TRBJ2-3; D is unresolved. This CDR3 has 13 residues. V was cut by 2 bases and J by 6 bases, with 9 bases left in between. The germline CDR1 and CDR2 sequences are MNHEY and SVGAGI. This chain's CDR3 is CASSYAIRDTQYF. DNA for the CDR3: TGTGCCAGCAGTTACGCTATACGGGATACGCAGTATTTT.

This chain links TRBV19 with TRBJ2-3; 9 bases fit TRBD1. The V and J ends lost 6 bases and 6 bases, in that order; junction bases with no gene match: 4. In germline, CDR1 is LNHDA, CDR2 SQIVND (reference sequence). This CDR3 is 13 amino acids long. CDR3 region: CASRPGTGDTQYF. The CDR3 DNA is TGTGCCAGTAGGCCAGGGACAGGGGATACGCAGTATTTT.

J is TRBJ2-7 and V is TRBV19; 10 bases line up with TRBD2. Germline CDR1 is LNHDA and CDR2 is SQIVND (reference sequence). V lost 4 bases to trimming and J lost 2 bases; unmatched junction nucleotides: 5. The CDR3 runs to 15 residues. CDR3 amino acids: CASSNPSGRAYEQYF. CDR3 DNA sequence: TGTGCCAGTAGTAACCCTAGCGGGAGAGCCTACGAGCAGTACTTC.